The T cell receptor beta chain under discussion was sequenced for a study of cytomegalovirus exposure and HLA in healthy donors. 13 Jbeta primers and 60 Vbeta primers were used for the PCR. Only in-frame clones appear in the TCRdb table, and some are missing; sequencing was by immunoSEQ multiplex PCR. Found here are some 110,000 clones, 80% of them singletons; the top ten hold 6.9%. Broader study findings: The authors listed 164 TCR beta chains as cytomegalovirus-associated.

This clone has a single count. Its target is unknown. CDR1 is SEHNR and CDR2 is FQNEAQ in the germline V gene (reference sequence). Trimming removed 3 bases from V and 8 bases from J; junction bases left unmatched: 9. This CDR3 contains 15 residues. The sequenced sample consisted of PBMCs. This TCR came from a man younger than 40 in good health and CMV-seropositive. The chain recombines TRBV7-9 with TRBJ2-1, with 8 bases identical to TRBD1. CDR3 sequence: CASSLAGGGQDEQFF. The CDR3 DNA follows: TGTGCCAGCAGCTTGGCAGGGGGCGGACAGGATGAGCAGTTCTTC.